The following is a TCR beta chain sequence with its context. The data stem from a study of PD-1 blockade in classical Hodgkin lymphoma. This CDR3 has 13 residues. Trimming shortened V by 1 base and J by 8 bases, and 11 bases separated the two germline ends. The germline V gene has CDR1 SGHTA and CDR2 FQGNSA. No patient escaped relapse after autologous stem cell transplantation, and brentuximab vedotin exposure varied. The protocol was immunoSEQ multiplex PCR, while the TCRdb copy is restricted to in-frame clones and leaves out a portion. The table has about 43,000 clones, roughly three quarters seen once.

Sample: peripheral blood mononuclear cells (PBMCs), taken before the second cycle of nivolumab. This chain joins TRBV7-2 and TRBJ1-2; no clear D. This clonotype originated in a human donor with classical Hodgkin lymphoma. CDR3 protein: CASSLVLSGGYTF. In nucleotides, the CDR3 is TGTGCCAGCAGCTTAGTTTTATCCGGGGGCTACACCTTC.